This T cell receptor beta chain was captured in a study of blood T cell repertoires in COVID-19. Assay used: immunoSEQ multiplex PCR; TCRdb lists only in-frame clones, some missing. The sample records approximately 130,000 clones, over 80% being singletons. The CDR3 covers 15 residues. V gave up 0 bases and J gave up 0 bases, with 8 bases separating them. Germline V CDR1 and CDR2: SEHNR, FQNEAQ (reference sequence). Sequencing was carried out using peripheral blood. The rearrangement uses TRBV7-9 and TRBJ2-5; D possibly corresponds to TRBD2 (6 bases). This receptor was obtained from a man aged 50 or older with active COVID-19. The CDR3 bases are TGTGCCAGCAGCTTAGCGGGGGGTAACCAAGAGACCCAGTACTTC. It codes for CASSLAGGNQETQYF.